The T cell receptor (beta chain) described here comes from a study of breast tumors, draining lymph nodes, adjacent tissues. The study's findings and limits: Tumor T cell lymph node origin was a supported hypothesis, not proven. Tumor TCR diversity was below lymph nodes but above nontumor tissue.

TCRdb re-derived calls from the multiplex PCR reads in MiXCR, one entry per CDR3 protein. The sample includes 200,000 or so distinct CDR3 sequences, approximately 33% of them seen just once. For this clonotype: Antigen specificity is unknown.

Breast cancer patients provided tissue from their axillary draining lymph nodes. The CDR3 spans 13 residues. The V gene's germline CDR1 is SEHNR and CDR2 FQNEAQ (reference sequence). V was clipped by 4 bases and J by 8 bases, with 14 bases between them. The chain has TRBV7-9 and TRBJ1-2; the D gene is possibly TRBD1 (5 bases). The sequenced sample was axillary lymph node tissue. This TCR came from a female donor with breast cancer. Some clones in this sample may be carry-over from other donors' samples. This CDR3 reads CASSSTDKWGYTF. Here the CDR3 DNA reads TGTGCCAGCAGCTCTACGGACAAGTGGGGCTACACCTTC. The whole variable domain, remainder taken from reference TRBV7-9 and TRBJ1-2, is DTGVSQNPRHKITKRGQNVTFRCDPISEHNRLYWYRQTLGQGPEFLTYFQNEAQLEKSRLLSDRFSAERPKGSFSTLEIQRTEQGDSAMYLCASSSTDKWGYTFGSGTRLTVV.